This entry lists 20 T cell receptor beta chains sequenced from one sample in a study of CD8 T cells in Susac syndrome. About 0.45 to 1 ug RNA was reverse transcribed with random hexamers. One entry per CDR3 protein, called by TCRdb with MiXCR from the immunoSEQ multiplex PCR reads. The sample shows approximately 210,000 distinct CDR3 sequences, less than 95% of them seen only once. Sequences were obtained from CD4+ T cells from PBMCs. The receptors shown here come from a human donor with Susac syndrome.

This chain uses TRBV20-1 with TRBJ1-3, with unresolved D. This CDR3 comprises 15 residues. Trimming took 2 bases from V and 0 from J, leaving 11 bases between them. The germline gives CDR1 DFQATT, CDR2 SNEGSKA (reference sequence). CDR3 in amino acids: CSARPGRTSGNTIYF. Written as DNA, the CDR3 is TGCAGTGCTAGACCTGGACGGACCTCTGGAAACACCATATATTTT.

The V gene is TRBV29-1, the J gene TRBJ2-7, with 7 bases identical to TRBD1. This CDR3 has 13 residues. CDR1 and CDR2 (germline): SQVTM, ANQGSEA. Losses at the gene ends were 3 bases for V and 5 bases for J; bases not matched to a gene: 7. The CDR3 DNA reads TGCAGCGTTGATCGGGGAAGGGGGCACGAGCAGTACTTC. Protein sequence: CSVDRGRGHEQYF.

The chain's CDR3 is CASSQEWSDRGHETEAFF. The CDR3 DNA reads TGTGCCAGCAGCCAAGAATGGAGTGACAGGGGACATGAGACTGAAGCTTTCTTT. V gene TRBV4-2 combines with J gene TRBJ1-1; 8 nucleotides match TRBD1. With V trimmed by 0 bases and J by 5 bases, 14 bases remained unmatched. The CDR3 runs 18 residues. Germline V gives CDR1 LGHNA, CDR2 YNFKEQ.

The rearrangement uses TRBV5-1 and TRBJ1-2; possibly TRBD1 for D (5 bases). Trimming removed 4 bases at V and 4 bases at J, with 17 bases between. Germline CDR1 reads SGHRS; CDR2 reads YFSETQ. The CDR3 covers 15 residues. The CDR3 spells CASSQQWGLGYGYTF. The CDR3 DNA reads as TGCGCCAGCAGCCAGCAATGGGGCCTCGGCTATGGCTACACCTTC.

The chain is built from TRBV20-1 and TRBJ2-3; D not resolved. Germline V CDR1 and CDR2: DFQATT, SNEGSKA (reference sequence). There are 14 residues in the CDR3. V lost 5 bases and J 2 bases, leaving 14 bases between the germline ends. This chain's CDR3 is CSARTGLNTDTQYF. CDR3 nucleotide sequence: TGCAGTGCTCGTACCGGGCTTAACACAGATACGCAGTATTTT.

J is TRBJ1-5 and V is TRBV19; no reliable D call. Germline V CDR1 and CDR2: LNHDA, SQIVND (reference sequence). The V end lost 5 bases, the J end lost 2 bases, and 10 bases lay between the germline ends. The CDR3 sequence is 14 residues long. DNA for the CDR3: TGTGCCAGTAGTGGTCAGCAAGGCAATCAGCCCCAGCATTTT. Amino acids: CASSGQQGNQPQHF.

The chain is built from TRBV21-1 and TRBJ1-6; TRBD1 is taken as the D call from the table, unchecked against the DNA. TRBV21-1 is assigned pseudogene status. This CDR3 has 13 residues. This chain's CDR3 is CASEPLPPSPLHF. In DNA, the CDR3 is TGTGCCAGCGAACCCCTACCCCCTTCACCCCTCCACTTT.

This chain joins TRBV12-3 or TRBV12-4 and TRBJ2-5, with D possibly being TRBD1 (6 bases). V gave up 3 bases and J gave up 7 bases, with 12 bases separating them. CDR3 size: 13 residues. CDR3 protein: CASSLNEGGTQYF. The CDR3 region has the DNA TGTGCCAGCAGTTTGAATGAAGGGGGGACCCAGTACTTC.

The chain carries TRBV30 and TRBJ2-5; D unclear. The CDR3 length is 14 residues. V lost 3 bases to trimming and J lost 3 bases, with 14 bases between them. From germline, CDR1 is GTSNPN and CDR2 SVGIG (reference sequence). CDR3 bases: TGTGCCTGGAGCAGTGGTGGCAGAAAAGAGACCCAGTACTTC. Translated: CAWSSGGRKETQYF. Complete variable domain (other parts from reference TRBV30 and TRBJ2-5): SQTIHQWPATLVQPVGSPLSLECTVEGTSNPNLYWYRQAAGRGLQLLFYSVGIGQISSEVPQNLSASRPQDRQFILSSKKLLLSDSGFYLCAWSSGGRKETQYFGPGTRLLVL.

The chain combines TRBV6-5 with TRBJ2-3; 8 nucleotides align to TRBD2. The CDR3 extends over 14 amino acids. Germline V CDR1 and CDR2: MNHEY, SVGAGI. J gave up 4 bases and V 6 bases, and 6 bases lay outside the gene matches. The CDR3 loop reads CASRTGLAADTQYF. CDR3 in DNA: TGTGCCAGCAGGACCGGACTAGCAGCAGATACGCAGTATTTT.

This rearrangement joins TRBV29-1 to TRBJ2-1, with D perhaps matching TRBD1 or TRBD2 (5 bases each). CDR3 length equals 13 residues. Trimming shortened V by 6 bases and J by 4 bases, and 13 bases separated the two germline ends. The germline gives CDR1 SQVTM, CDR2 ANQGSEA. The CDR3 region is CSVLGASYNEQFF. The CDR3 DNA is TGCAGCGTCCTCGGGGCTTCGTACAATGAGCAGTTCTTC.

The chain uses TRBV28 and TRBJ2-3; D gene uncertain. Looked up from germline, CDR1 is MDHEN and CDR2 is SYDVKM. V lost 7 bases, J lost 8 bases, and 13 bases lay in between. The CDR3 is 12 amino acids. CDR3 region: CASNPAFGTQYF. The CDR3 DNA follows: TGTGCCAGCAACCCGGCGTTTGGTACGCAGTATTTT. The complete variable domain, with remaining parts taken from reference TRBV28 and TRBJ2-3, reads DVKVTQSSRYLVKRTGEKVFLECVQDMDHENMFWYRQDPGLGLRLIYFSYDVKMKEKGDIPEGYSVSREKKERFSLILESASTNQTSMYLCASNPAFGTQYFGPGTRLTVL.

This chain connects TRBV19 to TRBJ2-3; tentative D call: TRBD1 (5 bases). Trimming left V 3 bases short and J 0 bases short, with 10 bases between. The CDR3 extends over 15 amino acids. The germline V gene has CDR1 LNHDA and CDR2 SQIVND (reference sequence). CDR3 in DNA: TGTGCCAGTAGTATCCAGGGCCTTAGCACAGATACGCAGTATTTT. Translating gives CASSIQGLSTDTQYF.

The chain recombines TRBV20-1 with TRBJ2-3, with TRBD2 matching over 10 bases. J was trimmed by 2 bases and V by 4 bases; bases with no gene match: 6. This CDR3 has 15 residues. Germline V CDR1 and CDR2: DFQATT, SNEGSKA (reference sequence). The CDR3 DNA is TGCAGTGCTACGGGTAGCGGGGGGTACACAGATACGCAGTATTTT. Translated, it gives CSATGSGGYTDTQYF.

The chain employs TRBV20-1 and TRBJ1-5, with D possibly matching TRBD1 (5 bases). Between the trimmed V and J ends, which lost 5 bases and 5 bases, there was a span of 7 bases. From germline, CDR1 is DFQATT and CDR2 SNEGSKA (reference sequence). CDR3 length: 11 residues. The CDR3 sequence is CSAGDDQPQHF. CDR3 bases: TGCAGTGCTGGGGACGATCAGCCCCAGCATTTT.

This chain uses TRBV20-1 with TRBJ2-2; 10 nucleotides line up with TRBD2. Germline V gene lookup returns CDR1 DFQATT and CDR2 SNEGSKA (reference sequence). After removal of 3 bases from V and 7 bases from J, the junction contained 8 bases not matched to a gene. This CDR3 is 15 amino acids long. This chain's CDR3 is CSARTSGGAVGELFF. CDR3 nucleotides: TGCAGTGCTAGGACGAGCGGGGGGGCCGTCGGGGAGCTGTTTTTT.

This chain links TRBV7-2 with TRBJ1-2, with TRBD1 as a possible D gene (5 bases). From germline, CDR1 is SGHTA and CDR2 FQGNSA. The CDR3 runs to 17 residues. Deletions cut 4 bases from V and 5 bases from J, with 23 bases between. As DNA, the CDR3 is TGTGCCAGCAGCTCTTCGGGGGTCCCCGTTGGCATATATGGCTACACCTTC. It specifies CASSSSGVPVGIYGYTF.

The chain carries TRBV20-1 and TRBJ2-3; the D is unclear. Germline V lookup: CDR1 DFQATT, CDR2 SNEGSKA (reference sequence). The ends were cut back, 6 bases at V and 3 bases at J, with 10 bases in the middle. The CDR3 sequence is 12 residues long. The CDR3 here is CSAEPKTDTQYF. CDR3 coding DNA: TGCAGTGCAGAGCCGAAGACAGATACGCAGTATTTT.

V is TRBV11-2 and J is TRBJ1-4; D ambiguous. The ends were cut back, 6 bases at V and 4 bases at J, with 15 bases in the middle. CDR1 and CDR2 (germline): SGHAT, FQNNGV. The CDR3 spans 15 residues. The CDR3 region has the DNA TGTGCCAGCAGGACTTCCGGAACAATTAATGAAAAACTGTTTTTT. The encoded protein is CASRTSGTINEKLFF.

The V and J genes are TRBV5-1 and TRBJ2-3; possible D gene TRBD1, 6 bases. This CDR3 contains 16 residues. Trimming left V 6 bases short and J 4 bases short, with 21 bases between. The germline V gene has CDR1 SGHRS and CDR2 YFSETQ. This CDR3 is CASTPSGQGKADTQYF. CDR3 in DNA: TGCGCCAGCACTCCTTCGGGGCAGGGGAAAGCAGATACGCAGTATTTT.